This TCR beta chain was profiled in a study of blood T cell repertoires in COVID-19 (dated by TCRdb to the early 2020s). Some background on the complete study: Samples from collaborators originated in the United States, Italy and Spain and spanned both the acute and convalescent phases of COVID-19. The material from the prospective study consisted of cDNA or gDNA derived from T cells, B-cell-depleted T cells, or PBMCs. Subjects who had been exposed to COVID-19, were actively infected with it, or had recovered from it provided the deeply sampled blood TCRbeta repertoires that made up the dataset. The repertoires were made available in a free public database intended to serve as a resource for research on the immune response to SARS-CoV-2. Samples were obtained from the ongoing ImmuneRACE study (first 160 participants) and from some 1,200 subjects provided by 6 global collaborators. The sample metadata nearly always contained a de-identified subject ID, COVID-19 status, age in years and sex. Where HLA class I and class II types were available, the types were taken from metadata supplied by the sample provider, not from assay-based typing.

Including cysteine and phenylalanine, the CDR3 has 15 amino acids. Only the CDR3 portion is preserved as DNA: 45 bases, with reading frame beginning at the first base. CDR1 and CDR2 (SEHNR, FQNEAQ) derive from the germline V gene (reference sequence). V is pared back by 1 base and J by 4 bases, with 11 bases lying between the germline termini. TCRbeta CDR3 regions were amplified from genomic DNA by means of the immunoSEQ Assay, a bias-controlled multiplex PCR. The published analysis was carried out like this. The number of nucleated cells in each sample was estimated by amplification of reference gene primers within the assay. To quantify the absolute abundance of each unique TCRbeta CDR3 rearrangement, sequence reads were collapsed and filtered. Productive Simpson clonality was computed per sample as the square root of Simpson's diversity index over productive rearrangements. TCRdb retrieved this table from immuneACCESS and kept in-frame rearrangements only. Not all clones are present; in checked studies, unresolved V genes account for under half, and no reason is known for the remainder. The DNA gave D and trimming, while V, J and clone size come from that table. In this sample the table shows more than 300,000 clones, around 87% of which occur a single time. The ten top clones hold about 9.4% of the sample.

As regards this clone: Its antigen has not been determined. Per-nucleotide qualities are absent, and no much larger clonotype sits a single base away.

Here is what the overall study found, with its caveats: Clinical and demographic metadata were provided uncurated, with the amount varying by source and participant.

At one collaborating source in Seattle, patients were enrolled during active infection and were followed longitudinally through the course of disease. Each collaborating institution followed its own protocols to collect whole blood in K2EDTA tubes. For TCRbeta analysis, collaborator samples were shipped as frozen whole blood, as isolated PBMCs, or as DNA extracted from either sample type. This receptor was taken from a woman in her twenties or thirties with COVID-19, enrolled during active disease. Recombination connected TRBV7-9 to TRBJ2-4; TRBD2 is perhaps the D gene, given 6 matching bases. The sequenced sample was peripheral blood. The sequence in DNA is TGTGCCAGCAGCTTAGGTCGGGGAGGTAAAAACATTCAGTACTTC. Its protein product is CASSLGRGGKNIQYF.